This T cell receptor (beta chain) originates from a study of T cell changes during pregnancy in multiple sclerosis. This table comes from immunoSEQ multiplex PCR, and its TCRdb copy is limited to in-frame clones, with some not included. This sample has around 70,000 clones; roughly 90% occur once, and the top ten carry approximately 1.6%. The origin of this receptor is a female donor in good health, enrolled as a control in a pregnancy study. The sample consisted of peripheral blood, taken in the first trimester of pregnancy.

CDR3 residues: CASSLAGKDNEKLFF. As DNA, the CDR3 is TGTGCCAGCAGCTTGGCGGGGAAAGATAATGAAAAACTGTTTTTT. The chain links TRBV5-4 to TRBJ1-4; no reliable D call. The CDR3 contains 15 residues. With 0 bases removed from V and 4 bases from J, the gap between germline ends came to 10 bases. CDR1 SGHNT and CDR2 YYREEE come from the germline V gene (reference sequence).